The entry that follows covers one T cell receptor (beta chain) sequence. Method: immunoSEQ multiplex PCR; TCRdb's copy keeps in-frame clones and lacks some. This sample has some 280,000 clones, with approximately 86% found just once. These data belong to a study of blood T cell repertoires in COVID-19. Looking at the study overall: The study drew acute and convalescent COVID-19 samples from the United States, Italy and Spain. PBMCs, B-cell-depleted T cells, or T cells were the source of the cDNA or gDNA that made up the material.

The specimen was peripheral blood. This TCR derives from a woman between 45 and 65 years old with active or convalescent COVID-19.

CDR3 bases: TGTGCCAGTAGTATCAGGGTCTATCAGCCCCAGCATTTT. This encodes CASSIRVYQPQHF. The genes are TRBV19 and TRBJ1-5, with D possibly matching TRBD1 (5 bases). The CDR3 extends over 13 amino acids. Deletions cut 3 bases from V and 5 bases from J, with 8 bases between. The V gene's germline CDR1 is LNHDA and CDR2 SQIVND (reference sequence).